The rows below give T cell receptor beta chains drawn from one sample of a study of regulatory T cells in long-lasting Graves disease. TCRdb reprocessed the multiplex PCR reads with MiXCR, giving one entry per CDR3 protein. The sample holds 560,000 or so distinct CDR3 sequences, about 16% seen once. The same specimen was also included in a second study, on T cells in Graves' hyperthyroidism and ophthalmopathy.

The material sequenced was peripheral blood mononuclear cells (PBMCs), taken at new diagnosis, from a patient treated with antithyroid drugs. Receptors were obtained from a man between 18 and 29 years old with Graves disease. The conserved cysteine and the conserved F or W are not part of the CDR3 here. Fields, in order: CDR3 protein, V gene, J gene.

CDR3: ASSVEAQGNTEAF
V: TRBV9
J: TRBJ1-1

CDR3: ASRSYDRAATEAF
V: TRBV12-3/TRBV12-4
J: TRBJ1-1

CDR3: ASRHRQGTGANVLT
V: TRBV28
J: TRBJ2-6

CDR3: ASSVGSSNQPQH
V: TRBV9
J: TRBJ1-5

CDR3: ASSLGTGILQETQY
V: TRBV7-9
J: TRBJ2-5

CDR3: ASSISTSGYNEQF
V: TRBV19
J: TRBJ2-1

CDR3: ASSLTSGATYNEQF
V: TRBV4-1
J: TRBJ2-1

CDR3: AWSGRVQETQY
V: TRBV30
J: TRBJ2-5

CDR3: ASTHRDFNQPQH
V: TRBV6-4
J: TRBJ1-5

CDR3: ASSHGLSYEQY
V: TRBV28
J: TRBJ2-7

CDR3: ASSQVGTREQY
V: TRBV18
J: TRBJ2-7

CDR3: ASSRLRLGGWETQY
V: TRBV5-1
J: TRBJ2-5

CDR3: ASRQVNTEAF
V: TRBV11-2
J: TRBJ1-1

CDR3: ASSPETANTGELF
V: TRBV5-1
J: TRBJ2-2

CDR3: ASRNRGLAETYNEQF
V: TRBV5-1
J: TRBJ2-1

CDR3: SVLRIGLLRDTEAF
V: TRBV29-1
J: TRBJ1-1

CDR3: SAFGEDLWNTEAF
V: TRBV20-1
J: TRBJ1-1

CDR3: AISESTGVYNEQF
V: TRBV10-3
J: TRBJ2-1